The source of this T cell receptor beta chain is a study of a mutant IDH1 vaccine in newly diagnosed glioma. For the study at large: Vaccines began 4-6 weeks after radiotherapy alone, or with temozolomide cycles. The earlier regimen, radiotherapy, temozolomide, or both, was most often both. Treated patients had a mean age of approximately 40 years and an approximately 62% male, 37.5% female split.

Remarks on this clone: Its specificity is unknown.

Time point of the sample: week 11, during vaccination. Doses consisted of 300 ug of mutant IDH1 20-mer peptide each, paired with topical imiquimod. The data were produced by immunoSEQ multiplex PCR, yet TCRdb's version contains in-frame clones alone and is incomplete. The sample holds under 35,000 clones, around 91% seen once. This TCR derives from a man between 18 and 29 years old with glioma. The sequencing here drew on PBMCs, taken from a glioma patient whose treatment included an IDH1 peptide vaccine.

The CDR3 DNA follows: TGTGCCAGCTCATTTAGGGCACTAGCGGGAGCTGGGAACTACGAGCAGTACTTC. This codes for CASSFRALAGAGNYEQYF. This chain joins TRBV18 and TRBJ2-7; 11 nucleotides match TRBD2. Germline loops: CDR1 KGHSH, CDR2 LQKENI. This CDR3 region has 18 residues. The ends lost 5 bases at V and 3 bases at J; junction bases unmatched: 15. The full variable domain, rest sourced from reference TRBV18 and TRBJ2-7, is NAGVMQNPRHLVRRRGQEARLRCSPMKGHSHVYWYRQLPEEGLKFMVYLQKENIIDESGMPKERFSAEFPKEGPSILRIQQVVRGDSAAYFCASSFRALAGAGNYEQYFGPGTRLTVT.